The source of this T cell receptor (beta chain) is a study of blood T cells in healthy people across ages. Study results and caveats: It was the long-lived donors that had more naive CD4+ cells and higher diversity than aged donors.

Germline V gives CDR1 SGHRS, CDR2 YFSETQ. The CDR3 is 13 amino acids. The second PCR ran roughly 6 to 11 cycles with a sample-barcoded 5' primer and J-beta primers. MiXCR, run by TCRdb on the 5' RACE reads, gives a single entry per CDR3 protein. The sample shows around 1,700,000 distinct CDR3 sequences, about 28% of them seen only once. Regarding this clonotype: Its target is not known. This likely came from a read error, as a far larger clone is one base away.

The sample providers were healthy Caucasian people from Russia, aged about 6 to 90. Isolation yielded PBMCs, at least 7 million per sample, in every case. The TCR was taken from a woman aged 30 to 39 in good health. The V and J genes are TRBV5-1 and TRBJ2-4, with unresolved D. The last part of the DNA fits TRBJ2-7 better; the J call may be wrong. The specimen sequenced was blood. The CDR3 nucleotides are TGCGCCAGCAGTGAGGTGGGGTCCAACGAGCAGTACTTC. It translates to CASSEVGSNEQYF.